What follows are 8 T cell receptor beta chains derived from one specimen sequenced in a study of shared clonotypes between healthy human individuals. Using immunoSEQ multiplex PCR, the repertoire was profiled, and TCRdb retains in-frame clones only, with some absent. Here the sample spans more than 550,000 clones, over 60% being singletons. The specimen sequenced was memory CD4+ T cells sorted from blood. The subset here: CD45RA-negative fraction. The receptors derive from a woman aged 30 to 39 in good health.

In this sample, this clone turned up a few times. The chain carries TRBV14 and TRBJ2-1, with a weak D call TRBD2 (5 bases). Germline assignment: CDR1 SGHDN and CDR2 FVKESK. The CDR3 sequence is 15 residues long. The ends were cut back, 5 bases at V and 4 bases at J, with 15 bases in the middle. The CDR3 here is CASSSVAGGYNEQFF. In DNA form, the CDR3 reads TGTGCCAGCAGCTCCGTCGCGGGCGGATACAATGAGCAGTTCTTC.

V is TRBV2 and J is TRBJ1-4; unclear D gene. The CDR3 spans 13 residues. Germline CDR1 and CDR2: SNHLY and FYNNEI. Trimming shortened V by 3 bases and J by 2 bases, and 4 bases separated the two germline ends. The CDR3 loop reads CASSEGTNEKLFF. CDR3 sequence (DNA): TGTGCCAGCAGTGAGGGGACTAATGAAAAACTGTTTTTT.

In this sample, this clone turned up a few times. This CDR3 reads CASSGWDSQPEKLFF. The CDR3 DNA reads TGTGCCAGCAGCGGCTGGGACAGTCAACCTGAAAAACTGTTTTTT. This chain uses TRBV9 with TRBJ1-4; 7 bases align to TRBD1. Germline CDR1 reads SGDLS; CDR2 reads YYNGEE. V lost 3 bases to trimming and J lost 7 bases; unmatched junction nucleotides: 9. This CDR3 has 15 amino acids.

The chain employs TRBV2 and TRBJ1-1; the D gene is possibly TRBD1 (5 bases). V lost 4 bases and J lost 4, with 10 bases in between. Looked up from germline, CDR1 is SNHLY and CDR2 is FYNNEI. CDR3 length: 13 residues. In DNA, the CDR3 is TGTGCCAGCAGTGTCGGCAGGGTCACTGAAGCTTTCTTT. Translation gives CASSVGRVTEAFF. Looking up the rest from reference TRBV2 and TRBJ1-1 gives the full variable domain: EPEVTQTPSHQVTQMGQEVILRCVPISNHLYFYWYRQILGQKVEFLVSFYNNEISEKSEIFDDQFSVERPDGSNFTLKIRSTKLEDSAMYFCASSVGRVTEAFFGQGTRLTVV.

This clone was detected only once. This chain's CDR3 is CASSLGTGSNNEQFF. The CDR3 DNA reads as TGCGCCAGCAGCTTAGGGACAGGGTCCAACAATGAGCAGTTCTTC. V gene TRBV5-1 combines with J gene TRBJ2-1; 9 bases are shared with TRBD1. CDR3 length: 15 amino acids. Germline CDR1 SGHRS, CDR2 YFSETQ. V shed 2 bases and J 5 bases; nucleotides not matched to a gene: 5.

This clone was recorded a few times. The J gene is TRBJ1-1, the V gene TRBV2, with a tentative D call TRBD1 (6 bases). V lost 2 bases and J lost 11, with 12 bases in between. The CDR3 contains 12 residues. The V gene's germline CDR1 is SNHLY and CDR2 FYNNEI. CDR3 DNA: TGTGCCAGCAGTGAATGGGGGCTGGCGGCTTTCTTT. It codes for CASSEWGLAAFF.

V gene TRBV19 combines with J gene TRBJ1-1; 7 nucleotides align to TRBD1. V lost 3 bases and J lost 4; bases outside the gene matches: 5. The CDR3 consists of 14 residues. Germline lookup yields CDR1 LNHDA and CDR2 SQIVND (reference sequence). CDR3 sequence reads: CASSIQQGSTEAFF. The CDR3 DNA reads TGTGCCAGTAGTATCCAACAGGGGAGCACTGAAGCTTTCTTT.

The rearrangement links TRBV10-2 to TRBJ2-5; D unclear. This CDR3 is built from 11 residues. V was pared by 5 bases and J by 5 bases, with 6 bases between. Germline assignment: CDR1 WSHSY and CDR2 SAAADI. CDR3 nucleotides: TGCGCCAGCAGTCCAAGGGAGACCCAGTACTTC. Protein product: CASSPRETQYF.